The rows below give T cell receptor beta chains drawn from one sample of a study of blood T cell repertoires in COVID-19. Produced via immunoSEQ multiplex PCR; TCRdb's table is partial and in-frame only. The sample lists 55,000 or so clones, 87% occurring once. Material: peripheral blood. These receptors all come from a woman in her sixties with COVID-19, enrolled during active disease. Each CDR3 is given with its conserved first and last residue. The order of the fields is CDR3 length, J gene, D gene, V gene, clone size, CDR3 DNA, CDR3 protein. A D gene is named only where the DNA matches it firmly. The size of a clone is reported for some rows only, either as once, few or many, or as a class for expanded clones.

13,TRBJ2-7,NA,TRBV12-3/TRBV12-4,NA,TGTGCCAGCAGTTTTGGCTTTCTCTACGAGCAGTACTTC,CASSFGFLYEQYF
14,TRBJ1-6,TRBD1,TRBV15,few,TGTGCCACCAGCAGAGGACAGGGTGATTCACCCCTCCACTTT,CATSRGQGDSPLHF
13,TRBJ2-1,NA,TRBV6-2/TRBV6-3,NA,TGTGCCAGCAGTTACGGCCTTTGGAATGAGCAGTTCTTC,CASSYGLWNEQFF
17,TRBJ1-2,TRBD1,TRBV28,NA,TGTGCCACCCGTAGGAGGACAGGGGATCAAAGAAACTATGGCTACACCTTC,CATRRRTGDQRNYGYTF
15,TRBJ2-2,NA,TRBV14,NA,TGTGCCAGCAGTCAGGACATGGCGGACACCGGGGAGCTGTTTTTT,CASSQDMADTGELFF
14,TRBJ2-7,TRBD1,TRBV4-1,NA,TGCGCCAGCAGCCCCGGGACAGGGTATAACGAGCAGTACTTC,CASSPGTGYNEQYF
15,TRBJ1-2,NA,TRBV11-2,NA,TGTGCCAGCAGCACGAACTGGCAGGGAAACTATGGCTACACCTTC,CASSTNWQGNYGYTF
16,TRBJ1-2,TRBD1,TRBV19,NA,TGTGCCAGTAGTCCTCACCCCCGGGACAGGGGTTATGGCTACACCTTC,CASSPHPRDRGYGYTF
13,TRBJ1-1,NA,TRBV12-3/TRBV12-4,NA,TGTGCCAGCATCGCGATATCGAACACTGAAGCTTTCTTT,CASIAISNTEAFF
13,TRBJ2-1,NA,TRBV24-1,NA,TGTGCCACCAGTGCTGACAGCTACAATGAGCAGTTCTTC,CATSADSYNEQFF
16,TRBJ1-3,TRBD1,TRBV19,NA,TGTGCCAGTAGTACTATGACAGGGACGAGTGGAAACACCATATATTTT,CASSTMTGTSGNTIYF
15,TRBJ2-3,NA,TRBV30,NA,TGTGCCTGGAGCCCTGGACTCCAAGGCACAGATACGCAGTATTTT,CAWSPGLQGTDTQYF
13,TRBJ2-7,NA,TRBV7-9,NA,TGTGCCAGCAGCTTAGCAGGGGTCTACGAGCAGTACTTC,CASSLAGVYEQYF
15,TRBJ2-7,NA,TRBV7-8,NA,TGTGCCAGCAGCTTCAACTCGGCGGGAACGTACGAGCAGTACTTC,CASSFNSAGTYEQYF
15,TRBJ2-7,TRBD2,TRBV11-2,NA,TGTGCCAGCAGCCCCGGGACTAGCGGGAAGTACGAGCAGTACTTC,CASSPGTSGKYEQYF
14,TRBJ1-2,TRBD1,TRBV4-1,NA,TGCGCCAGCAGCCGAGGACAGGGAGGGTATGGCCACACCTTC,CASSRGQGGYGHTF
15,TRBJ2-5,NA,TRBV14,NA,TGTGCCAGCAGCCCCTTTAGAAGCGGGCAAGAGACCCAGTACTTC,CASSPFRSGQETQYF
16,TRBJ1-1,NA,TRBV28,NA,TGTGCCAGTGGCCGGATAGACGGGACTTTGAACACTGAAGCTTTCTTT,CASGRIDGTLNTEAFF
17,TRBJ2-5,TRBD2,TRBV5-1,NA,TGCGCCAGCAGCTTCGGGACCCTAGCGGGGGCAGCAGAGACCCAGTACTTC,CASSFGTLAGAAETQYF
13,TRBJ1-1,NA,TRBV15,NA,TGTGCCACCAGCAGAGATCTGACAGATGAAGCTTTCTTT,CATSRDLTDEAFF
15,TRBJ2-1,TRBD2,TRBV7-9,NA,TGTGCCAGCAGCTCCTTCGCGGGAGGGTCGGGTGAGCAGTTCTTC,CASSSFAGGSGEQFF
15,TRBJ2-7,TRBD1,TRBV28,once,TGTGCCAGTCAAACCTCGGGACAGGGCGCCTACGAGCAGTACTTC,CASQTSGQGAYEQYF
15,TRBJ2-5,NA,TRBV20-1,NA,TGCAGTGCTAGTATAGTAGCTGGAGTCTTGGAGACCCAGTACTTC,CSASIVAGVLETQYF
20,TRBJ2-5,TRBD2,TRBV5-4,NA,TGTGCCAGCAGCTCACCGAGAGCGGTCGGCGGGAGGTCGTACCAAGAGACCCAGTACTTC,CASSSPRAVGGRSYQETQYF
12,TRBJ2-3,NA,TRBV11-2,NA,TGTGCCAGCAGCTTAGTAGCAGATACGCAGTATTTT,CASSLVADTQYF
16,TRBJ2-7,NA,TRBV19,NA,TGTGCCAGTACCGATACCCGGGGAGAGAGCTCCTACGAGCAGTACTTC,CASTDTRGESSYEQYF
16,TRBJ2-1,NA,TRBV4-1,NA,TGCGCCAGCAGCCAAGTAGGGGCACCGGTCGTCAATGAGCAGTTCTTC,CASSQVGAPVVNEQFF
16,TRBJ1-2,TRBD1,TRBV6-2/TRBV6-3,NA,TGTGCCAGCAGTTACTCTACAGGGGGCGATCCCTATGGCTACACCTTC,CASSYSTGGDPYGYTF
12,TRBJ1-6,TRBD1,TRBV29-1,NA,TGCAGCGCCCGGGACAGGGGCGGGTCCCGCCACTTT,CSARDRGGSRHF
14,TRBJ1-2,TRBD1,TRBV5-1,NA,TGCGCCAGCAGCTTGGGACAGGGAAACTATGGCTACACCTTC,CASSLGQGNYGYTF
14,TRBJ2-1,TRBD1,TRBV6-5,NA,TGTGCCAGCAGGGGACAGGGTACCTACAATGAGCAGTTCTTC,CASRGQGTYNEQFF
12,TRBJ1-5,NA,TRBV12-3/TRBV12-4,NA,TGTGCCAGCAGACAACCTCCCCAGCCCCAGCATTTT,CASRQPPQPQHF
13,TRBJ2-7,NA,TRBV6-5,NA,TGTGCCAGCAGCCCCTCCTACTCCTACGAGCAGTACTTC,CASSPSYSYEQYF
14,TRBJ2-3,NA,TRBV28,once,TGTGCCAGCAGCGAAACCAACTTGGGGGGTACGCAGTATTTT,CASSETNLGGTQYF
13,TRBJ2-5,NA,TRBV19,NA,TGTGCCAGTAGTTCACAGGGTTATGAGACCCAGTACTTC,CASSSQGYETQYF
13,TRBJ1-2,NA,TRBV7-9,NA,TGTGCCAGCAGCTTATTGGAGGGGTTTGGCTACACCTTC,CASSLLEGFGYTF
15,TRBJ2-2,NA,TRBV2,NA,TGTGCCACCTCACCCTGGACAGTAACGGCCGGGGAGCTGTTTTTT,CATSPWTVTAGELFF
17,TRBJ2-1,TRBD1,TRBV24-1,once,TGTGCCACTCAGTGGGGTCAATCAGGGGGCGCCTACAATGAGCAGTTCTTC,CATQWGQSGGAYNEQFF
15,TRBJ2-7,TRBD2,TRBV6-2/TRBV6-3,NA,TGTGCCAGCAGTTACTCGGCTAGCGGGAGCTACGAGCAGTACTTC,CASSYSASGSYEQYF
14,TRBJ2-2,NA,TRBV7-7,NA,TGTGCTAGCAGCTTAGCCCCTCTCACCGGGGAGCTGTTTTTT,CASSLAPLTGELFF
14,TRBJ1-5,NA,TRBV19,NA,TGTGCCAGTAGTGCGACAGGAGAAAATCAGCCCCAGCATTTT,CASSATGENQPQHF
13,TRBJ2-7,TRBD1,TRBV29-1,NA,TGCAGCGCGACCGGACAGGTCGACTACGAGCAGTACTTC,CSATGQVDYEQYF
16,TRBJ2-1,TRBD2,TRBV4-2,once,TGTGCCAGCAGCCAAAGCCGTAGCGGGAGGGCCAGTGAGCAGTTCTTC,CASSQSRSGRASEQFF
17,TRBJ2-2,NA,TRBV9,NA,TGTGCCAGCAGCGTAGCCGGGATAGGGGGTCGGACCGGGGAGCTGTTTTTT,CASSVAGIGGRTGELFF
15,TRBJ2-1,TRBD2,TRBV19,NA,TGTGCCAGTAGTATAGGGCTAGCGGGAGTCCATGAGCAGTTCTTC,CASSIGLAGVHEQFF
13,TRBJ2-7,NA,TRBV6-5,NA,TGTGCCAGCAGTTACTCGAGAGGATACGAGCAGTACTTC,CASSYSRGYEQYF
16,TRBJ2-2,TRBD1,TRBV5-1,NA,TGCGCCAGCAGCATACAGACAGGGGGTAACACCGGGGAGCTGTTTTTT,CASSIQTGGNTGELFF
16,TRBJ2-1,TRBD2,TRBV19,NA,TGTGCCAGTCGTCGAGCTAGCGGGAGCTCCTACAATGAGCAGTTCTTC,CASRRASGSSYNEQFF
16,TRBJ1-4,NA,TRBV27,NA,TGTGCCAGCAGTCCGGGACTGAGGACAACTAATGAAAAACTGTTTTTT,CASSPGLRTTNEKLFF
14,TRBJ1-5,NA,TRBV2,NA,TGTGCCAGCAGTGAAATGTCTGGCAATCAGCCCCAGCATTTT,CASSEMSGNQPQHF
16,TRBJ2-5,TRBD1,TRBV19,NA,TGTGCCAGTAGTGAAGGGCTGACAGGGCTGGCGGAGACCCAGTACTTC,CASSEGLTGLAETQYF
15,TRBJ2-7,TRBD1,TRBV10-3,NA,TGTGCCATCAGTGAGGCGGGACAGGGGTCGGGCGAGCAGTACTTC,CAISEAGQGSGEQYF
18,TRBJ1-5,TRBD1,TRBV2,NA,TGTGCCAGCAGTGAAATGTGGGGGGGACAGGTTAGCAATCAGCCCCAGCATTTT,CASSEMWGGQVSNQPQHF
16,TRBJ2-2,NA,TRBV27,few,TGTGCCAGCAGACGGTCTGGAGTACTCGGGACCGGGGAGCTGTTTTTT,CASRRSGVLGTGELFF
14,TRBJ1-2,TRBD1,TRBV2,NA,TGTGCCAGCAGCCCAGAACAGGGGCCCTATGGCTACACCTTC,CASSPEQGPYGYTF